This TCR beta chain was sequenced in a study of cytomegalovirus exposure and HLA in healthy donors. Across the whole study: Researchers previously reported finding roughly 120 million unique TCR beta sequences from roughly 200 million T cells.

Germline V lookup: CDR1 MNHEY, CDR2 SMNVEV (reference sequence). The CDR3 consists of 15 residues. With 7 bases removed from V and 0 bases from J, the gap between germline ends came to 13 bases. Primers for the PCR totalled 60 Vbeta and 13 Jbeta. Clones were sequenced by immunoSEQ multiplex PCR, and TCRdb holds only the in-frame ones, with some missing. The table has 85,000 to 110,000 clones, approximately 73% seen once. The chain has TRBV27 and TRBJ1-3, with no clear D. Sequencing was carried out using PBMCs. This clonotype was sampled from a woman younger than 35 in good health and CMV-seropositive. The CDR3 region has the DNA TGTGCCAGCACCAAACTCTCGAACTCTGGAAACACCATATATTTT. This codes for CASTKLSNSGNTIYF.